What follows are 3 T cell receptor beta chains derived from one specimen sequenced in a study of cytomegalovirus exposure and HLA in healthy donors. With 60 Vbeta and 13 Jbeta primers, the PCR was carried out. The table came from immunoSEQ multiplex PCR; TCRdb's copy has only in-frame clones and leaves some out. The sample has 150,000 or so clones, more than 7.5% seen once. Source material: PBMCs. Receptors originate from a man between 50 and 59 years old in good health and CMV-seronegative.

The CDR3 DNA sequence: TGTGCCAGCAGCTTAAGGGGTGAAAATCAAGAGACCCAGTACTTC. It yields the protein CASSLRGENQETQYF. The chain carries TRBV9 and TRBJ2-5; D is possibly TRBD1 (5 bases). Trimming removed 4 bases from V and 2 bases from J, with 15 bases in between. Germline CDR1 reads SGDLS; CDR2 reads YYNGEE. The CDR3 has 15 residues.

This clone was seen more than once but under ten times. Written as DNA, the CDR3 is TGTGCCAGCAGCCGAGAGACGGGACAGGGCACAGATACGCAGTATTTT. Translating gives CASSRETGQGTDTQYF. The chain is built from TRBV4-2 and TRBJ2-3; TRBD1 aligns across 8 bases. CDR1 is LGHNA and CDR2 is YNFKEQ in the germline V gene. The CDR3 length is 16 residues. V trimming: 4 bases; J trimming: 1 base; junction bases outside the gene matches: 7.

This clone came up a few times. Here the CDR3 DNA reads TGCGCCAGCAGCTTGGCGCAGGGCGGGGGCTACGAGCAGTACTTC. It specifies CASSLAQGGGYEQYF. V usage is TRBV5-1 and J usage is TRBJ2-7; TRBD2 matches at 7 bases. This CDR3 has 15 residues. The V segment lost 0 bases and the J segment 3 bases; nucleotides outside the gene matches: 6. Per germline, CDR1 SGHRS and CDR2 YFSETQ.